What follows are 28 T cell receptor beta chains derived from one specimen sequenced in a study of vaccination effects on CD4 cells after COVID-19. The culture ran for around nine days before CD4+ T cells were isolated. Participants received two doses of either the BNT162b2 or mRNA-1273 vaccine. These receptors' antigens are unknown. Libraries were prepared by immunoSEQ multiplex PCR; TCRdb keeps only in-frame clonotypes and omits some of them. This sample has approximately 47,000 clones, with 55% to 75% found just once. Material: CD4+ T cells from PBMCs cultured without peptide, obtained after COVID-19 vaccination. These receptors were obtained from a human donor who received a COVID-19 vaccine.

The genes are TRBV13 and TRBJ2-7, with 7 positions matching TRBD2. Germline V CDR1 and CDR2: PRHDT, FYEKMQ (reference sequence). The CDR3 totals 15 residues. V lost 3 bases and J lost 0; bases outside the gene matches: 5. The CDR3 here is CASSLGGSYSYEQYF. The CDR3 DNA follows: TGTGCCAGCAGCTTGGGGGGGTCGTACTCCTACGAGCAGTACTTC. Full variable domain (outside the CDR3, taken from reference TRBV13 and TRBJ2-7): AAGVIQSPRHLIKEKRETATLKCYPIPRHDTVYWYQQGPGQDPQFLISFYEKMQSDKGSIPDRFSAQQFSDYHSELNMSSLELGDSALYFCASSLGGSYSYEQYFGPGTRLTVT.

The V gene is TRBV18, the J gene TRBJ2-7; 9 nucleotides agree with TRBD1. Germline assignment: CDR1 KGHSH and CDR2 LQKENI. With 4 bases clipped from V and 1 base from J, the junction kept 14 bases outside the gene matches. This CDR3 region has 18 residues. The CDR3 region has the DNA TGTGCCAGCTCACTTGGTCTAAGCGGACAGGGGATTTCCTACGAGCAGTACTTC. Translation gives CASSLGLSGQGISYEQYF.

The chain carries TRBV7-9 and TRBJ2-2; D is unclear. Trimming pared 6 bases from V and 8 bases from J, leaving 7 bases between. Germline assignment: CDR1 SEHNR and CDR2 FQNEAQ (reference sequence). The CDR3 loop spans 11 amino acids. CDR3 bases: TGTGCCAGCAGGTCTTGGGGGGAGCTGTTTTTT. Translated, it gives CASRSWGELFF.

The chain has TRBV11-3 and TRBJ2-2; 9 bases line up with TRBD1. V was clipped by 5 bases and J by 2 bases; unmatched bases: 12. This CDR3 contains 18 residues. Germline V CDR1 and CDR2: SGHNT, YENEEA. The CDR3 loop reads CASSLATGGQGNTGELFF. In DNA, the CDR3 is TGTGCCAGCAGCCTTGCTACAGGGGGACAGGGTAACACCGGGGAGCTGTTTTTT. The complete variable domain, with remaining parts taken from reference TRBV11-3 and TRBJ2-2, reads EAGVVQSPRYKIIEKKQPVAFWCNPISGHNTLYWYLQNLGQGPELLIRYENEEAVDDSQLPKDRFSAERLKGVDSTLKIQPAELGDSAVYLCASSLATGGQGNTGELFFGEGSRLTVL.

This clone has more than one count but fewer than ten. The chain uses TRBV20-1 and TRBJ2-1, with D unclear. Trimming took off 0 bases at V and 15 bases at J, with 12 bases between the two ends. Germline CDR1 is DFQATT and CDR2 is SNEGSKA (reference sequence). The CDR3 loop spans 11 amino acids. Here the CDR3 DNA reads TGCAGTGCTAGAGATTTCCCAGAGGTGTTCTTC. This sequence encodes CSARDFPEVFF.

The genes are TRBV10-3 and TRBJ1-1; D is possibly TRBD1 (5 bases). Germline loops: CDR1 ENHRY, CDR2 SYGVKD. The length of the CDR3 is 15 residues. V shed 6 bases and J shed 1 base, with 15 bases lying between them. The CDR3 DNA reads TGTGCCATCAGCGGCCCTCAGCAGGGGAACACTGAAGCTTTCTTT. Translating gives CAISGPQQGNTEAFF.

This clone showed up just a few times. The chain recombines TRBV7-8 with TRBJ2-2, with no clear D. V lost 2 bases and J lost 8, with 6 bases in between. Germline CDR1 SGHVS, CDR2 FQNEAQ. The CDR3 loop spans 12 amino acids. The CDR3 DNA follows: TGTGCCAGCAGCTTATCAACTGGGGAGCTGTTTTTT. Its translation is CASSLSTGELFF.

The chain employs TRBV2 and TRBJ1-5; D unclear. CDR1 and CDR2 from the germline V gene are SNHLY and FYNNEI. Trimming left V 7 bases short and J 3 bases short, with 10 bases between. This CDR3 has 13 residues. The CDR3 protein is CASKQEFNQPQHF. The CDR3 DNA is TGTGCCAGCAAACAAGAATTCAATCAGCCCCAGCATTTT.

V usage is TRBV11-2 and J usage is TRBJ2-3; the D gene could be TRBD1 or TRBD2 (6 bases each). Germline assignment: CDR1 SGHAT and CDR2 FQNNGV. The CDR3 covers 13 residues. Between the trimmed V and J ends, which lost 6 bases and 10 bases, there was a span of 17 bases. The CDR3 sequence is CASRSFGGQSQYF. The DNA of the CDR3 is TGTGCCAGCAGATCATTCGGGGGACAATCGCAGTATTTT.

The chain combines TRBV15 with TRBJ2-3; D gene uncertain. V was trimmed by 0 bases and J by 2 bases, leaving 3 bases between them. Germline CDR1 reads LNHNV; CDR2 reads YYDKDF (reference sequence). CDR3 length equals 13 residues. The CDR3 protein is CATSREFTDTQYF. In nucleotides, the CDR3 is TGTGCCACCAGCAGAGAATTCACAGATACGCAGTATTTT. Full variable domain (missing parts from reference TRBV15 and TRBJ2-3): DAMVIQNPRYQVTQFGKPVTLSCSQTLNHNVMYWYQQKSSQAPKLLFHYYDKDFNNEADTPDNFQSRRPNTSFCFLDIRSPGLGDTAMYLCATSREFTDTQYFGPGTRLTVL.

This clone was detected only a few times. The chain has TRBV7-9 and TRBJ1-1; D not certain. V shed 1 base and J shed 1 base, with 10 bases lying between them. The germline V gene encodes CDR1 SEHNR and CDR2 FQNEAQ (reference sequence). The CDR3 extends over 15 amino acids. The CDR3 is CASSLGWAGNTEAFF. The CDR3 coding sequence is TGTGCCAGCAGCTTAGGGTGGGCAGGGAACACTGAAGCTTTCTTT.

In this sample, this clone turned up a few times. This chain joins TRBV11-3 and TRBJ2-7; D gene uncertain. Germline values: CDR1 SGHNT, CDR2 YENEEA. V lost 1 base, J lost 6 bases, and 10 bases lay in between. CDR3 length: 13 residues. The CDR3 DNA reads TGTGCCAGCAGCTTAGCCCGACATGGCGAGCAGTACTTC. Encoded protein: CASSLARHGEQYF.

The chain employs TRBV7-9 and TRBJ2-7; 9 bases map to TRBD1. Germline CDR1 and CDR2: SEHNR and FQNEAQ (reference sequence). This CDR3 contains 19 residues. V lost 7 bases, J lost 5 bases, and 24 bases stayed unmatched. CDR3 region: CASNRLAGFMGQGNDEQYF. As DNA, the CDR3 is TGTGCCAGCAACCGCCTAGCCGGATTCATGGGACAGGGTAACGACGAGCAGTACTTC.

There are a few counts of this clone. The chain is built from TRBV3-1 (or the pseudogene TRBV3-2) and TRBJ1-1; no clear D gene. Trimming removed 4 bases at V and 7 bases at J, with 10 bases between. The CDR3 runs 12 residues. Germline V CDR1 and CDR2: LGHDT, YNNKEL (reference sequence). Written as DNA, the CDR3 is TGTGCCAGCAGCCCCTCCGGGGTTGAAGCTTTCTTT. Translating it yields CASSPSGVEAFF.

The V and J genes are TRBV27 and TRBJ2-5; the D is unclear. The CDR3 is 14 residues long. Germline-derived CDR1 and CDR2 are MNHEY and SMNVEV (reference sequence). V was pared by 2 bases and J by 1 base, with 8 bases between. This CDR3 is CASSLSWVQETQYF. CDR3 sequence (DNA): TGTGCCAGCAGTTTAAGCTGGGTCCAAGAGACCCAGTACTTC.

The rearrangement uses TRBV5-6 and TRBJ2-1; D is unclear. CDR3 length: 14 residues. In germline, CDR1 is SGHDT, CDR2 YYEEEE. The V and J ends lost 1 base and 1 base respectively, with 6 bases between them. The CDR3, as DNA: TGTGCCAGCAGCTTGCCACAGTCCTACAATGAGCAGTTCTTC. This gives the protein CASSLPQSYNEQFF.

This clone appeared many times. This sequence joins TRBV10-3 and TRBJ1-2; D is perhaps TRBD1 (5 bases). V gave up 2 bases and J gave up 5 bases, with 9 bases separating them. Germline V gene sequence: CDR1 ENHRY, CDR2 SYGVKD. The CDR3 is 13 amino acids. CDR3 DNA: TGTGCCATCAGTGAGGTGGGGGAATATGGCTACACCTTC. It is translated as CAISEVGEYGYTF.

The CDR3 DNA follows: TGTGCCAGCGCCATAGCGGGGATAAGCTCCTACGAGCAGTACTTC. This gives the protein CASAIAGISSYEQYF. The rearrangement joins TRBV7-2 to TRBJ2-7, with TRBD2 identical over 8 bases. With V trimmed by 8 bases and J by 0 bases, 9 bases remained unmatched. CDR1 SGHTA and CDR2 FQGNSA come from the germline V gene. The CDR3 runs 15 residues.

For the CDR3, the DNA is TGTGCCAGCAGCGCGTTGGGACTAGCGGGAGTGACTGGGGCCAACGTCCTGACTTTC. Amino acid sequence: CASSALGLAGVTGANVLTF. The V call is TRBV9, the J call TRBJ2-6; 14 bases match TRBD2. CDR1 and CDR2 from the germline V gene are SGDLS and YYNGEE. This CDR3 comprises 19 residues. The J segment lost 2 bases and the V segment lost 3 bases, leaving 7 bases of the junction unmatched.

V and J are TRBV5-1 and TRBJ2-3; 8 bases line up with TRBD2. Germline V gene data show CDR1 as SGHRS and CDR2 as YFSETQ. This CDR3 contains 18 residues. V lost 2 bases and J lost 0; bases outside the gene matches: 11. In DNA form, the CDR3 reads TGCGCCAGCAGCTTAGCTGGCGGGGGGCTCACTAGCACAGATACGCAGTATTTT. Encoded protein: CASSLAGGGLTSTDTQYF.

The J gene is TRBJ1-1, the V gene TRBV6-2 or TRBV6-3; 8 positions match TRBD1. CDR1 is MNHEY, CDR2 SVGEGT, per germline. V lost 5 bases to trimming and J lost 5 bases; unmatched junction nucleotides: 16. This CDR3 is built from 17 residues. CDR3 nucleotides: TGTGCCAGCAGTCCCGGCAGGGGGCCAATGGGAAGGACTGAAGCTTTCTTT. Translated: CASSPGRGPMGRTEAFF.

Relative to its sample, this clone is medium-sized (0.01 to 0.1%). V gene TRBV2 combines with J gene TRBJ1-2, with TRBD1 identical over 9 bases. The germline CDR1 and CDR2 sequences are SNHLY and FYNNEI. The ends lost 6 bases at V and 3 bases at J; junction bases unmatched: 5. The CDR3 is 14 amino acids. The CDR3 sequence is CASRADRGYYGYTF. The CDR3 nucleotides are TGTGCCAGCAGGGCCGACAGGGGGTACTATGGCTACACCTTC. Looking up the rest from reference TRBV2 and TRBJ1-2 gives the full variable domain: EPEVTQTPSHQVTQMGQEVILRCVPISNHLYFYWYRQILGQKVEFLVSFYNNEISEKSEIFDDQFSVERPDGSNFTLKIRSTKLEDSAMYFCASRADRGYYGYTFGSGTRLTVV.

The chain joins TRBV19 to TRBJ2-1, with D unclear. The CDR3 contains 12 residues. The V end lost 6 bases, the J end lost 5 bases, and 8 bases lay between the germline ends. Germline assignment: CDR1 LNHDA and CDR2 SQIVND (reference sequence). The CDR3 here is CASRFYDNEQFF. The CDR3 nucleotides are TGTGCCAGTAGGTTCTACGACAATGAGCAGTTCTTC.

The rearrangement links TRBV19 to TRBJ1-2; possibly TRBD1 for D (5 bases). This CDR3 comprises 16 residues. Germline V gene sequence: CDR1 LNHDA, CDR2 SQIVND (reference sequence). V lost 5 bases to trimming and J lost 4 bases, with 20 bases between them. The CDR3 is CASSSIGGVGGYGYTF. In nucleotides, the CDR3 is TGTGCCAGTAGTTCAATAGGAGGGGTCGGAGGCTATGGCTACACCTTC.

In its sample, this clone was seen once. This chain links TRBV2 with TRBJ1-6, with D hard to call. Germline lookup yields CDR1 SNHLY and CDR2 FYNNEI. Deletions cut 4 bases from V and 7 bases from J, with 17 bases between. This CDR3 comprises 16 residues. CDR3 sequence: CASSASPGAPNSPLHF. CDR3 coding DNA: TGTGCCAGCAGTGCAAGCCCGGGTGCCCCGAATTCACCCCTCCACTTT.

This rearrangement joins TRBV14 to TRBJ2-3, with 7 bases lining up with TRBD2. Germline V gene lookup returns CDR1 SGHDN and CDR2 FVKESK. J was trimmed by 5 bases and V by 6 bases; bases with no gene match: 17. CDR3 length: 17 amino acids. For the CDR3, the DNA is TGTGCCAGCAGACCAAGCATTGGACTAGACATTGGAGATACGCAGTATTTT. The encoded protein is CASRPSIGLDIGDTQYF.

V is TRBV2 and J is TRBJ2-7; tentatively, D is TRBD1 or TRBD2 (5 bases each). The V end was cut by 4 bases, the J end by 3 bases, with 22 bases between. The CDR3 is 17 amino acids. CDR1 and CDR2 from the germline V gene are SNHLY and FYNNEI. The chain's CDR3 is CASSGDSGTLNNYEQYF. CDR3 DNA sequence: TGTGCCAGCAGTGGAGACTCCGGGACGTTAAATAACTACGAGCAGTACTTC.

This clone has a handful of counts. The rearrangement joins TRBV19 to TRBJ1-4; D unclear. V was shortened by 2 bases and J by 8 bases, with 12 bases between the two germline ends. CDR1 and CDR2 from the germline V gene are LNHDA and SQIVND (reference sequence). The CDR3 is made up of 14 amino acids. The CDR3: CASSIMLGSEKLFF. DNA of the CDR3: TGTGCCAGTAGTATAATGCTGGGAAGCGAAAAACTGTTTTTT.